This T cell receptor beta chain was documented in a study of blood T cell repertoires in COVID-19. TCRdb's copy holds only in-frame clones and misses some; the assay was immunoSEQ multiplex PCR. This sample yields 150,000 to 200,000 clones, of which 82% are seen a single time; 7% belongs to the top ten. Trimming removed 3 bases at V and 7 bases at J, with 16 bases between. CDR1 and CDR2 from the germline V gene are SGDLS and YYNGEE. The CDR3 totals 15 residues. This chain joins TRBV9 and TRBJ1-4; D possibly corresponds to TRBD1 (5 bases). The TCR originated in a woman aged 35 to 49 with COVID-19, enrolled during active disease. Source material: peripheral blood. Here the CDR3 reads CASSGREGRVEKLFF. CDR3 sequence (DNA): TGTGCCAGCAGCGGAAGGGAGGGGAGGGTTGAAAAACTGTTTTTT. Full variable domain (rest looked up from reference TRBV9 and TRBJ1-4): DSGVTQTPKHLITATGQRVTLRCSPRSGDLSVYWYQQSLDQGLQFLIQYYNGEERAKGNILERFSAQQFPDLHSELNLSSLELGDSALYFCASSGREGRVEKLFFGSGTQLSVL.